The next 14 T cell receptor beta chains were all read from a single sample in a study of monozygotic twins with inflammatory bowel disease. TCRdb reprocessed the 5' RACE reads and keeps a single row for each CDR3 protein, giving no DNA. Recorded for this sample: a few hundred thousand distinct CDR3 sequences. Source material: blood. The receptors derive from a human donor with ulcerative colitis or Crohn's disease, or a healthy co-twin of an affected twin (not recorded which).

The chain employs TRBV18 and TRBJ2-2. The CDR3 is 13 residues long. Germline CDR1 is KGHSH and CDR2 is LQKENI. The CDR3 here is CASSPLDPGELFF. The whole variable domain, filled in from reference TRBV18 and TRBJ2-2, reads NAGVMQNPRHLVRRRGQEARLRCSPMKGHSHVYWYRQLPEEGLKFMVYLQKENIIDESGMPKERFSAEFPKEGPSILRIQQVVRGDSAAYFCASSPLDPGELFFGEGSRLTVL.

J is TRBJ2-3 and V is TRBV6-2 or TRBV6-3; with no DNA, the TCRdb D assignment of TRBD2 cannot be verified. The CDR3 runs 14 residues. Germline assignment: CDR1 MNHEY and CDR2 SVGEGT. This CDR3 reads CASIMRVETDTQYF.

V usage is TRBV9 and J usage is TRBJ1-5. CDR1 and CDR2 from the germline V gene are SGDLS and YYNGEE. This CDR3 has 15 residues. CDR3 amino acids: CASSVGAVFNQPQHF.

The chain combines TRBV5-1 with TRBJ1-6; absent DNA, TCRdb's TRBD1 call cannot be checked. The germline V gene encodes CDR1 SGHRS and CDR2 YFSETQ. CDR3 length equals 16 residues. CDR3 loop: CASSPGQAASNSPLHF.

This rearrangement joins TRBV4-1 to TRBJ1-2. Looked up from germline, CDR1 is MGHRA and CDR2 is YSYEKL. This CDR3 is 15 amino acids long. CDR3 in amino acids: CASSQDLVANYGYTF.

The rearrangement joins TRBV20-1 to TRBJ1-1. CDR1 DFQATT and CDR2 SNEGSKA come from the germline V gene (reference sequence). This CDR3 has 13 residues. CDR3 residues: CSAIGRVNTEAFF.

This chain joins TRBV4-3 and TRBJ2-1; checking the TCRdb D call of TRBD1 is not possible without DNA. Germline lookup yields CDR1 LGHNA and CDR2 YSLEER. The CDR3 has 16 amino acids. This CDR3 reads CASSQVGRGPRLEQFF.

V gene TRBV20-1 combines with J gene TRBJ1-1; the TCRdb D gene call, TRBD1, has no DNA to confirm it. This CDR3 has 12 amino acids. Germline assignment: CDR1 DFQATT and CDR2 SNEGSKA (reference sequence). This CDR3 is CSAPRGRGEAFF.

The V and J genes are TRBV3-1 and TRBJ1-2. Germline assignment: CDR1 LGHDT and CDR2 YNNKEL (reference sequence). The CDR3 totals 14 residues. The CDR3 sequence: CASSQGRTVYGYTF.

The chain has TRBV28 and TRBJ2-3; TCRdb's D call of TRBD2 is untestable without DNA. Germline V lookup: CDR1 MDHEN, CDR2 SYDVKM. CDR3 size: 17 residues. The CDR3 sequence: CASTPAAGLAGTDTQYF. The full variable domain, with the rest looked up from reference TRBV28 and TRBJ2-3, is DVKVTQSSRYLVKRTGEKVFLECVQDMDHENMFWYRQDPGLGLRLIYFSYDVKMKEKGDIPEGYSVSREKKERFSLILESASTNQTSMYLCASTPAAGLAGTDTQYFGPGTRLTVL.

The chain is built from TRBV12-3 or TRBV12-4 and TRBJ2-1. The CDR3 sequence is 15 residues long. This chain's CDR3 is CASSFGGVSYNEQFF.

The CDR3 is CASSVGSGRTGELFF. This chain connects TRBV9 to TRBJ2-2. Germline V gene lookup returns CDR1 SGDLS and CDR2 YYNGEE. The CDR3 is 15 amino acids.

The rearrangement joins TRBV11-2 to TRBJ2-1; TCRdb designates TRBD2, a call that cannot be tested without DNA. CDR3 length: 12 residues. Germline V gives CDR1 SGHAT, CDR2 FQNNGV. CDR3 sequence: CASTLWENEQFF.

The chain couples TRBV11-2 to TRBJ2-7; TCRdb designates TRBD1, a call that cannot be tested without DNA. CDR1 and CDR2 from the germline V gene are SGHAT and FQNNGV. The CDR3 has 14 amino acids. CDR3 loop: CASSLDNRGHEQYF.